Here is one T cell receptor beta chain with its context. This sample was taken from a study of shared clonotypes between healthy human individuals. CD45RO-negative CD8 cells positively selected for CCR7 made up the naive population, which excluded terminally differentiated effector memory CD45RA+ cells. Donors, healthy HIV-negative adults, lacked recent acute infections or vaccinations. The repertoire was sequenced with immunoSEQ multiplex PCR; TCRdb's copy has only in-frame clones and lacks some. The sample lists more than 500,000 clones; 85% to 95% were seen once. The CDR3 is 16 amino acids. The sample comprised naive CD8+ T cells sorted from blood. The TCR sequence derives from a woman aged 25 to 39 in good health. The rearrangement links TRBV21-1 to TRBJ2-3; the listed D gene, TRBD2, was not tested against the DNA. TRBV21-1 is deemed a pseudogene. This chain's CDR3 is CASSDGRDTSTDTQYF. As DNA, the CDR3 is TGTGCCAGCAGCGACGGGAGGGACACTAGCACAGATACGCAGTATTTT.